Below, 6 T cell receptor beta chains from the same sample are listed, as sequenced in a study of blood T cell repertoires in COVID-19 (dated by TCRdb to the early 2020s). Libraries were built with the immunoSEQ multiplex PCR assay. The clones in this table, taken by TCRdb from immuneACCESS, are in-frame only. Not every clone is retained; where verified, under half of the shortfall comes from an unresolved V gene, and the cause of the rest is unknown. Across this sample there are over 60,000 clones, with more than 75% seen only once. Of the sample, about 12% falls within the top ten clones. The sequencing sample was made of peripheral blood. Receptor source: a human donor in a cohort sampled during active COVID-19.

This sequence joins TRBV28 and TRBJ2-7, with 7 bases fitting TRBD1. Germline V gives CDR1 MDHEN, CDR2 SYDVKM. The length of the CDR3 is 13 residues. Trimming removed 5 bases from V and 4 bases from J; junction bases left unmatched: 5. The CDR3 bases are TGTGCCAGCAGTGACAGGGACCCTTACGAGCAGTACTTC. This sequence encodes CASSDRDPYEQYF.

The chain joins TRBV18 to TRBJ2-5; unclear D gene. Germline CDR1 is KGHSH and CDR2 is LQKENI. V was trimmed by 3 bases and J by 5 bases, leaving 7 bases between them. The CDR3 length is 12 residues. This CDR3 is CASSPRSETQYF. The CDR3 DNA reads as TGTGCCAGCTCACCCCGGAGCGAGACCCAGTACTTC.

The CDR3 loop is CASSLAGDSSGYTF. CDR3 DNA: TGTGCCAGCAGCTTGGCAGGTGACAGCTCTGGCTACACCTTC. This chain joins TRBV11-2 and TRBJ1-2; the D gene is possibly TRBD1 (5 bases). The ends were cut back, 3 bases at V and 7 bases at J, with 15 bases in the middle. Germline CDR1 reads SGHAT; CDR2 reads FQNNGV. The CDR3 is made up of 14 amino acids.

The rearrangement joins TRBV21-1 to TRBJ1-1; the table's TRBD1 call for D was not verified on the DNA. TRBV21-1 has pseudogene status. This CDR3 has 15 residues. CDR3: CASRGDRAPNTEAFF. DNA of the CDR3: TGTGCCAGCAGGGGGGACAGGGCACCGAACACTGAAGCTTTCTTT.

The V call is TRBV2, the J call TRBJ2-1; TRBD1 matches 10 bases. The CDR3 has 17 residues. Germline V gene lookup returns CDR1 SNHLY and CDR2 FYNNEI. With V trimmed by 3 bases and J by 2 bases, 7 bases remained unmatched. The CDR3 region has the DNA TGTGCCAGCAGTGATCCCCGGACAGGGGGTACCTACAATGAGCAGTTCTTC. Protein product: CASSDPRTGGTYNEQFF.

The V gene is TRBV7-9, the J gene TRBJ2-5, with D perhaps matching TRBD1 (6 bases). Germline loops: CDR1 SEHNR, CDR2 FQNEAQ (reference sequence). Trimming left V 4 bases short and J 7 bases short, with 16 bases between. The CDR3 is 14 amino acids. The CDR3 DNA is TGTGCCAGCAGCTGGGGACAAGCGAAAAGGACCCAGTACTTC. Translating it yields CASSWGQAKRTQYF.